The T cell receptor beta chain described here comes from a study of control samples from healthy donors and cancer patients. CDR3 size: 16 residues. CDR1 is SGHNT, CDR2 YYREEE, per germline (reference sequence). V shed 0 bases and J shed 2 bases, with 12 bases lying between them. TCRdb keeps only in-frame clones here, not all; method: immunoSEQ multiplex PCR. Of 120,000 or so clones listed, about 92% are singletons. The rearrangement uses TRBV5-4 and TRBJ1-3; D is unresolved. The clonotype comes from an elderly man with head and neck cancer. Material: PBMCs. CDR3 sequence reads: CASSLDARVAGNTIYF. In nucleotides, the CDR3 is TGTGCCAGCAGCTTGGACGCCCGGGTTGCTGGAAACACCATATATTTT.